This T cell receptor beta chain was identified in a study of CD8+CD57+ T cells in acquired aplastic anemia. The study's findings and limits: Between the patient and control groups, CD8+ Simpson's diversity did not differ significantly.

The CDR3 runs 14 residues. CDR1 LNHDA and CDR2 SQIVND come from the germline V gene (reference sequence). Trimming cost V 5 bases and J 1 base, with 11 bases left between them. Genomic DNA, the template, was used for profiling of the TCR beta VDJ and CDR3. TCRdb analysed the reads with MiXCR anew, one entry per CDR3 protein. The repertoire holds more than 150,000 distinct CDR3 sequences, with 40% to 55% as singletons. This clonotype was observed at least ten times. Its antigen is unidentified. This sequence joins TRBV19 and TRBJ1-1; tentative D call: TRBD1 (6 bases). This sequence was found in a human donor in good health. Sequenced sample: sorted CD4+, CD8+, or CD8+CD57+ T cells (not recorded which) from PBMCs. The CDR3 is CASSLDRWNTEAFF. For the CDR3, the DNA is TGTGCCAGTAGTCTGGACAGATGGAACACTGAAGCTTTCTTT.